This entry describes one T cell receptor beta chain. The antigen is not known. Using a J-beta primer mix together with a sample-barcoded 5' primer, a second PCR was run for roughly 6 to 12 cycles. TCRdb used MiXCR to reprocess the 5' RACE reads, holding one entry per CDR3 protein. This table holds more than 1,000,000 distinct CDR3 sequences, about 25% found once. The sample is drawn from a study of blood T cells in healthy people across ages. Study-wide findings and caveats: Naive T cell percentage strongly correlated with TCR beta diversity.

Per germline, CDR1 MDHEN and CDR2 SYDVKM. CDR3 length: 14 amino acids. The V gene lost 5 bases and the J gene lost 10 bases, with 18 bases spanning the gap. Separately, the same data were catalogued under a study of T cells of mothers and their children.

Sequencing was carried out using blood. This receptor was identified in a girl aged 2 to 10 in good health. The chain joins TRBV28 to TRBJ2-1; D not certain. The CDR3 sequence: CASSPRQIGKEQFF. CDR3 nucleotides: TGTGCCAGCAGTCCGCGTCAGATTGGGAAGGAGCAGTTCTTC.